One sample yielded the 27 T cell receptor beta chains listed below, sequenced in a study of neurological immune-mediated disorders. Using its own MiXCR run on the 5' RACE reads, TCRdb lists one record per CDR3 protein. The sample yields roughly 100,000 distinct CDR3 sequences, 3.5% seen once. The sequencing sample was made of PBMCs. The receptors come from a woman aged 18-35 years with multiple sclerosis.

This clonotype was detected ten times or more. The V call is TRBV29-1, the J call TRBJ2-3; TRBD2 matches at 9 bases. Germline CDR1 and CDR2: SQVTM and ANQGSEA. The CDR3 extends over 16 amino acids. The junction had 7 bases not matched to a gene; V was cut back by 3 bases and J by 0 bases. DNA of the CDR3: TGCAGCGTTGATTATCTGGGACTAGCTAGCACAGATACGCAGTATTTT. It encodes CSVDYLGLASTDTQYF.

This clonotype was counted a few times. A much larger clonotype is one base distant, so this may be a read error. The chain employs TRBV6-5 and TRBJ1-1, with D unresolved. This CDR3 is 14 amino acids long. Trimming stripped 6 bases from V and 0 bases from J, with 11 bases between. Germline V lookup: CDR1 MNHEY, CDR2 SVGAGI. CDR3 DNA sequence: TGTGCCAGCAGCAGATTTAAGGTGAACACTGAAGCTTTCTTT. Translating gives CASSRFKVNTEAFF.

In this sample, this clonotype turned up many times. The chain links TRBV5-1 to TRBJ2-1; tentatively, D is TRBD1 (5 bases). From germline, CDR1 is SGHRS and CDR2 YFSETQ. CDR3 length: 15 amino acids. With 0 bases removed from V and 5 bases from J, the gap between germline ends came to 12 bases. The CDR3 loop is CASSLGRADNNEQFF. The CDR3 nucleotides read TGCGCCAGCAGCTTGGGCAGGGCTGATAACAATGAGCAGTTCTTC.

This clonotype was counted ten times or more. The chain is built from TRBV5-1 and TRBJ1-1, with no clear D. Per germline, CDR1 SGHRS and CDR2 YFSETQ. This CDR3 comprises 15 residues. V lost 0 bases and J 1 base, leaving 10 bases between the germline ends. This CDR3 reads CASSLASTTNTEAFF. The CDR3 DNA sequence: TGCGCCAGCAGCTTGGCTTCGACTACGAACACTGAAGCTTTCTTT.

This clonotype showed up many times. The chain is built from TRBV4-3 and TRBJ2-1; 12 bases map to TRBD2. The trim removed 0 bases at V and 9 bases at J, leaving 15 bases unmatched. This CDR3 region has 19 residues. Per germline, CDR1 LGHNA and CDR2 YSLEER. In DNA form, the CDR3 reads TGCGCCAGCAGCCAAGATCCGTATCGGGGGCTAGCGGGAGGGGTTGAGCAGTTCTTC. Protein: CASSQDPYRGLAGGVEQFF.

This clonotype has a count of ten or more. CDR3 sequence: CSVENSPSGKSSYEQYF. In nucleotides, the CDR3 is TGCAGCGTTGAAAATTCGCCTAGCGGAAAAAGCTCCTACGAGCAGTACTTC. The chain carries TRBV29-1 and TRBJ2-7, with TRBD2 matching 7 bases. Germline V lookup: CDR1 SQVTM, CDR2 ANQGSEA. V was clipped by 2 bases and J by 0 bases; unmatched bases: 13. The CDR3 spans 17 residues.

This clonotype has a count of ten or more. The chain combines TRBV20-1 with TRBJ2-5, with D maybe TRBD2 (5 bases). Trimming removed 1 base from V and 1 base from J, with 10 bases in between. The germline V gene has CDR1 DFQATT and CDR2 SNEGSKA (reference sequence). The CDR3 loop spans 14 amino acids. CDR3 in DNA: TGCAGTGCTAGAGTACCTGCGGGCCAAGAGACCCAGTACTTC. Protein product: CSARVPAGQETQYF.

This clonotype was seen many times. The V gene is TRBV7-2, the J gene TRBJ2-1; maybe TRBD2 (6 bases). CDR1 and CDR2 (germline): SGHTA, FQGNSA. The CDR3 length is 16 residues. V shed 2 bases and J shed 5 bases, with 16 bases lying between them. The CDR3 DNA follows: TGTGCCAGCAGCTTATTCTGGGGAGCGGGTAACAATGAGCAGTTCTTC. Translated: CASSLFWGAGNNEQFF.

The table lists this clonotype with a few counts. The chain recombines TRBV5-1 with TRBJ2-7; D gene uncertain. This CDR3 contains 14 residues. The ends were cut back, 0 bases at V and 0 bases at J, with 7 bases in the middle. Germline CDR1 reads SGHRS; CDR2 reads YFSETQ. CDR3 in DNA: TGCGCCAGCAGCTTGGACTGGGGCTCCTACGAGCAGTACTTC. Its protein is CASSLDWGSYEQYF.

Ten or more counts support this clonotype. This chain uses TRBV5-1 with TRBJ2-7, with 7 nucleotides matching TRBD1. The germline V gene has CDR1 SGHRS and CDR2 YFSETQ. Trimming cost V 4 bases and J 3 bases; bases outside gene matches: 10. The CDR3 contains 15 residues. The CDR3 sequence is CASSHPTGPFYEQYF. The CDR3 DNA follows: TGCGCCAGCAGCCACCCGACAGGGCCGTTCTACGAGCAGTACTTC.

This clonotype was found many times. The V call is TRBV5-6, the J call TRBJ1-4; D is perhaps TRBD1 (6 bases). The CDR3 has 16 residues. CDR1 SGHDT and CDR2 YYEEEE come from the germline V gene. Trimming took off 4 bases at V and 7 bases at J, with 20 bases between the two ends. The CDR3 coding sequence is TGTGCCAGCAGCCTTATCGGACAGTCGGAGAGTGAAAAACTGTTTTTT. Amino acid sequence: CASSLIGQSESEKLFF. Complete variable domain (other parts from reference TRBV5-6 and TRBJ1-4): DAGVTQSPTHLIKTRGQQVTLRCSPKSGHDTVSWYQQALGQGPQFIFQYYEEEERQRGNFPDRFSGHQFPNYSSELNVNALLLGDSALYLCASSLIGQSESEKLFFGSGTQLSVL.

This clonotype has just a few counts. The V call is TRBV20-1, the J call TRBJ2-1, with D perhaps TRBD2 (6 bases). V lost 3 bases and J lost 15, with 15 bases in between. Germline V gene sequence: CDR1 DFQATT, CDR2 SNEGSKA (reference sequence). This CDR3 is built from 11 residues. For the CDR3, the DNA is TGCAGTGCTAGTCTAGGAGCGGGTCGGTTCTTC. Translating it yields CSASLGAGRFF.

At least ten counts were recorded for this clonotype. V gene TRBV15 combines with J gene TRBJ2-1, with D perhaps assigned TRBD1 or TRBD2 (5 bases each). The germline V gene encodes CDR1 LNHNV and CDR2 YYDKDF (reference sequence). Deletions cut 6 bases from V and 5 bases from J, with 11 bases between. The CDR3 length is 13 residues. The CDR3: CATRSGAHNEQFF. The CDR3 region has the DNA TGTGCCACCAGGTCCGGGGCCCACAATGAGCAGTTCTTC.

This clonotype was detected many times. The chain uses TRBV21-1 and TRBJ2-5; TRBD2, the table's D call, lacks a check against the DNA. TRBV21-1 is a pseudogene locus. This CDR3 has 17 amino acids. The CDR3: CASSKDSPSGVEETQYF. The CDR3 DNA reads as TGTGCCAGCAGCAAAGACTCGCCTAGCGGGGTTGAAGAGACCCAGTACTTC.

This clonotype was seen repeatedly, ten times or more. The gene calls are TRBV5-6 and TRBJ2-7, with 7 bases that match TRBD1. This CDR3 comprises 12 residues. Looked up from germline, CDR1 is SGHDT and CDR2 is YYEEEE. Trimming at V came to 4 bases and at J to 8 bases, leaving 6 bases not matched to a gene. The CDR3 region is CASSPGQDQQYF. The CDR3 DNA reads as TGTGCCAGCAGCCCTGGACAGGACCAGCAGTACTTC.

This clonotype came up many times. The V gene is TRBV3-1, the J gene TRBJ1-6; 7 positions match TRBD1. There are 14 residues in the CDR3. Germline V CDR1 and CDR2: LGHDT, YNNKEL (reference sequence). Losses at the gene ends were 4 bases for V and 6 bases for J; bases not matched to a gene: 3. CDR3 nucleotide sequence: TGTGCCAGCAGCCCCGACAGGGCTAATTCACCCCTCCACTTT. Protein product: CASSPDRANSPLHF.

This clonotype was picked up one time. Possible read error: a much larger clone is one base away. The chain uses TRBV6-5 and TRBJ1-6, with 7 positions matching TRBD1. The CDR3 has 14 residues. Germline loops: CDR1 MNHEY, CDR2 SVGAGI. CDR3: CARSLGQAYSPLHF. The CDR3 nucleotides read TGTGCCAGGAGTTTAGGACAGGCTTATTCACCCCTCCACTTT.

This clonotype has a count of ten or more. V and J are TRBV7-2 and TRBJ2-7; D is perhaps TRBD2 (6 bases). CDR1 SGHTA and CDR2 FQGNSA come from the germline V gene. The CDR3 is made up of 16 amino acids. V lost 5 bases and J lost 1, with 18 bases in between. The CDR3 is CASSPRDSRGSYEQYF. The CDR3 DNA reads TGTGCCAGCAGCCCGAGGGACTCCCGTGGGTCCTACGAGCAGTACTTC.

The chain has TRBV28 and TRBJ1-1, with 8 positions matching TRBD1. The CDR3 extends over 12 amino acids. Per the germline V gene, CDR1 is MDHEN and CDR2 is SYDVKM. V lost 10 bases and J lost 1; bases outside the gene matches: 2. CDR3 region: CATGQGNTEAFF. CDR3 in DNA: TGTGCCACCGGACAGGGGAACACTGAAGCTTTCTTT.

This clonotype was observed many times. CDR3 in amino acids: CASSLDSAYGYTF. The CDR3 DNA reads as TGCGCCAGCAGCTTAGACAGTGCCTATGGCTACACCTTC. This rearrangement joins TRBV5-1 to TRBJ1-2; TRBD1 might be the D (5 bases). The CDR3 loop spans 13 amino acids. The germline V and J ends were trimmed by 2 bases and 4 bases, with 9 bases remaining between them. Per germline, CDR1 SGHRS and CDR2 YFSETQ.

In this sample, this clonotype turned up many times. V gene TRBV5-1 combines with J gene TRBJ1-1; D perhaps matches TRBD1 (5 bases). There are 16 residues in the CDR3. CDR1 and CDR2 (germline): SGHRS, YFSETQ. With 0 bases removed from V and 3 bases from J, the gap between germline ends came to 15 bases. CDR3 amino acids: CASSLAEAGSDTEAFF. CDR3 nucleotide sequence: TGCGCCAGCAGCTTGGCCGAGGCAGGGTCAGACACTGAAGCTTTCTTT.

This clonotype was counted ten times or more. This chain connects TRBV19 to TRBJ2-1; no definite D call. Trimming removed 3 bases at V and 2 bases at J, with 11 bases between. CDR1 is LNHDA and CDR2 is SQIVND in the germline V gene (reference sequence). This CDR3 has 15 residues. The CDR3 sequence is CASSMSVGPYNEQFF. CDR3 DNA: TGTGCCAGTAGTATGTCGGTAGGCCCCTACAATGAGCAGTTCTTC.

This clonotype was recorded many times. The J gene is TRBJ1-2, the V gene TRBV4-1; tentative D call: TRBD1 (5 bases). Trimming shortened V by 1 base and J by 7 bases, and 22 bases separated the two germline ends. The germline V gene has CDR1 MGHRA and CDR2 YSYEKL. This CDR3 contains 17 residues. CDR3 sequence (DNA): TGCGCCAGCAGCCAAGGAGATCCAGGGATAACTATGGGTGGCTACACCTTC. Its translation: CASSQGDPGITMGGYTF.

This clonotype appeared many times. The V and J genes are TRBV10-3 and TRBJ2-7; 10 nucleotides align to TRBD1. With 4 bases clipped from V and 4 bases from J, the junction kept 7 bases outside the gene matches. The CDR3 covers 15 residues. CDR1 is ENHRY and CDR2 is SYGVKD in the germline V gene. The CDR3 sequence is CAISASGQGIYEQYF. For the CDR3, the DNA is TGTGCCATCAGTGCTTCGGGACAGGGGATATACGAGCAGTACTTC.

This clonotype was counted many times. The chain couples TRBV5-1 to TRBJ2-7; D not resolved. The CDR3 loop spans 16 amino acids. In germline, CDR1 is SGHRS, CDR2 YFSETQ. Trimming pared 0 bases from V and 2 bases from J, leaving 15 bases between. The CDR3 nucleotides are TGCGCCAGCAGCTTGGAACCTATTCCTTCTGCCTACGAGCAGTACTTC. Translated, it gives CASSLEPIPSAYEQYF.

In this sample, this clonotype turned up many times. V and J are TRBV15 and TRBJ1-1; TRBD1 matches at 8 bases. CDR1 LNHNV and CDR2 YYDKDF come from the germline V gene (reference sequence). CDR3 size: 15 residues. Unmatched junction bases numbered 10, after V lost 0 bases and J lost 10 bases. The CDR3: CATSRDSRTGRIAFF. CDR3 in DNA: TGTGCCACCAGCAGAGACTCTAGGACAGGGAGAATAGCTTTCTTT.

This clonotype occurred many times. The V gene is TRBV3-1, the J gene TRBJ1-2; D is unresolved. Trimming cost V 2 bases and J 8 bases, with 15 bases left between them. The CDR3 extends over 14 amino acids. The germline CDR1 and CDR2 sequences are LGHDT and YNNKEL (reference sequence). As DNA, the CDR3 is TGTGCCAGCAGCCAATCTCGAGACGGTCGGGGCTACACCTTC. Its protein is CASSQSRDGRGYTF.